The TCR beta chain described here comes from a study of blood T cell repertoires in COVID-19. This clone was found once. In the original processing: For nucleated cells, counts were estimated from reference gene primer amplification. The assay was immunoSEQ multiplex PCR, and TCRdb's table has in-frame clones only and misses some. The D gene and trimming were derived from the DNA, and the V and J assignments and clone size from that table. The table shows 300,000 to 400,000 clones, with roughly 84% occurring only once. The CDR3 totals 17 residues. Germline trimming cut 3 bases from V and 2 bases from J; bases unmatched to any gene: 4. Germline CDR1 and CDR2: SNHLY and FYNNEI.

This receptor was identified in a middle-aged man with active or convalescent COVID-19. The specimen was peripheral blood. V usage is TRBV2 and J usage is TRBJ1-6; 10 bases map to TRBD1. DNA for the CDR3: TGTGCCAGCAGTGATGGGACAGGGGCGACCTATAATTCACCCCTCCACTTT. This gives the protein CASSDGTGATYNSPLHF. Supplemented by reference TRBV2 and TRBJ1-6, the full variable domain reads EPEVTQTPSHQVTQMGQEVILRCVPISNHLYFYWYRQILGQKVEFLVSFYNNEISEKSEIFDDQFSVERPDGSNFTLKIRSTKLEDSAMYFCASSDGTGATYNSPLHFGNGTRLTVT.